These 3 T cell receptor beta chains were sequenced from one sample in a study of cytomegalovirus exposure and HLA in healthy donors. The primer mix had 60 Vbeta and 13 Jbeta primers. Repertoires were generated with immunoSEQ multiplex PCR, while TCRdb's copy carries only in-frame clones and drops some. The sample has fewer than 150,000 clones; around 80% are singletons. Sequencing input: PBMCs. These receptors originate from a man in his fifties in good health and CMV-seronegative.

This clone has just one count. The rearrangement links TRBV5-4 to TRBJ1-2, with D perhaps TRBD1 (5 bases). The CDR3 is 12 residues long. Germline loops: CDR1 SGHNT, CDR2 YYREEE (reference sequence). V was clipped by 3 bases and J by 13 bases, with 16 bases between them. CDR3 in amino acids: CASSWGDWVVTF. CDR3 nucleotide sequence: TGTGCCAGCAGCTGGGGGGATTGGGTGGTCACCTTC.

The V call is TRBV15, the J call TRBJ2-5; 10 bases are shared with TRBD2. Germline CDR1 is LNHNV and CDR2 is YYDKDF (reference sequence). The CDR3 runs 16 residues. V was clipped by 1 base and J by 2 bases; unmatched bases: 4. This CDR3 reads CATSRGLAGGQETQYF. As DNA, the CDR3 is TGTGCCACCAGCAGAGGATTAGCGGGGGGTCAAGAGACCCAGTACTTC.

This chain links TRBV5-6 with TRBJ1-5, with 9 positions matching TRBD1. With 3 bases clipped from V and 2 bases from J, the junction kept 12 bases outside the gene matches. Germline V gene lookup returns CDR1 SGHDT and CDR2 YYEEEE. This CDR3 comprises 18 residues. The CDR3 loop reads CASSYRQGGSTGNQPQHF. The CDR3 DNA reads TGTGCCAGCAGCTACAGACAGGGGGGTTCTACAGGCAATCAGCCCCAGCATTTT.